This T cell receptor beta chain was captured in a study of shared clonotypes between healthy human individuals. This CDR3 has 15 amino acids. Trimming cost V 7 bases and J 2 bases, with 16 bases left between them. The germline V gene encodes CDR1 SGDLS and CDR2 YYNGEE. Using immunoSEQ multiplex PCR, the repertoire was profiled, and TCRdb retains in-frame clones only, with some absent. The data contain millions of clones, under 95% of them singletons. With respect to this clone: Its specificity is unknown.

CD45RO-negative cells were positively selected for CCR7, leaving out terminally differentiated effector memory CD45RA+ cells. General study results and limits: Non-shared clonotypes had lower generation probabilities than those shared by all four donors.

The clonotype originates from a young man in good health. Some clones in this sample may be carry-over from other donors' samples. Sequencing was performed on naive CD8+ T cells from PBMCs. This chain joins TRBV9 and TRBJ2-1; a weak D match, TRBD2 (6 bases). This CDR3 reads CASGPGTSTYNEQFF. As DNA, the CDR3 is TGTGCCAGCGGTCCAGGGACTTCGACCTACAATGAGCAGTTCTTC.